This note documents a single TCR beta chain sequence. Its specificity is not known. V lost 6 bases and J lost 7; bases outside the gene matches: 7. This CDR3 region has 14 residues. The germline CDR1 and CDR2 sequences are LNHDA and SQIVND (reference sequence). The data stem from a study of vaccination effects on CD4 cells after COVID-19. Across the whole study: Participants were given two doses of BNT162b2 or mRNA-1273 vaccine.

Culture lasted roughly 9 days before CD4+ T cell isolation. Produced via immunoSEQ multiplex PCR; TCRdb's table is partial and in-frame only. This sample has roughly 29,000 clones; approximately 65% occur once, and the top ten carry almost 10%. The chain joins TRBV19 to TRBJ1-2; TRBD1 matches 11 bases. The receptor was derived from a human donor who received a COVID-19 vaccine. Sequenced material: CD4+ T cells from PBMCs cultured without peptide, taken before COVID-19 vaccination. The CDR3: CASRNSGTGGGYTF. The CDR3 DNA reads as TGTGCCAGTAGAAATTCCGGGACAGGGGGTGGCTACACCTTC.